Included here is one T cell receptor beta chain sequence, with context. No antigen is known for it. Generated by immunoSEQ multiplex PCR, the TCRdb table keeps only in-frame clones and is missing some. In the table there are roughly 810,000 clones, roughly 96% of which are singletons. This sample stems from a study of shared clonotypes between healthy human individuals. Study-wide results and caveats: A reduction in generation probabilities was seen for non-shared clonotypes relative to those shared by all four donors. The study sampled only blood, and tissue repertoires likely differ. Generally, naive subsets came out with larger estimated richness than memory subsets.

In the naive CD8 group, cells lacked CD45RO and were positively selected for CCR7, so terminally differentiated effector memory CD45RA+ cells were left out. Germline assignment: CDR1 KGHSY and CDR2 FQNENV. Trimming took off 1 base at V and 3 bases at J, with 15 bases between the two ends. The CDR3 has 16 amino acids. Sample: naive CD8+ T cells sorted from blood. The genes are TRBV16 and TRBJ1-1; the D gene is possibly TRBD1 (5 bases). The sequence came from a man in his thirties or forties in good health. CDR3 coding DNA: TGTGCCAGCAGCCAATATCGGATCCGGGGGGACACTGAAGCTTTCTTT. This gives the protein CASSQYRIRGDTEAFF. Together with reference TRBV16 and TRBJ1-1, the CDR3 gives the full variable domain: GEEVAQTPKHLVRGEGQKAKLYCAPIKGHSYVFWYQQVLKNEFKFLISFQNENVFDETGMPKERFSAKCLPNSPCSLEIQATKLEDSAVYFCASSQYRIRGDTEAFFGQGTRLTVV.